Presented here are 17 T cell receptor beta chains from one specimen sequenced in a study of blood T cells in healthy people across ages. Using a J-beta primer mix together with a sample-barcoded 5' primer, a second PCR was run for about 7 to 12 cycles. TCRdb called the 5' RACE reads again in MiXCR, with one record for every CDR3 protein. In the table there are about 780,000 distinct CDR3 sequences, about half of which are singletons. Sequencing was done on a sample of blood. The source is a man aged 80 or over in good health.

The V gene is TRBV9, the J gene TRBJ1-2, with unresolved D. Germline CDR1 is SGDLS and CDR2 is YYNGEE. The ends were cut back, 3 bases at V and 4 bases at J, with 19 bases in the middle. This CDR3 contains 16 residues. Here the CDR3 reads CASSARSGGGFYGYTF. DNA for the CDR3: TGTGCCAGCAGCGCAAGGAGTGGTGGCGGATTCTATGGCTACACCTTC.

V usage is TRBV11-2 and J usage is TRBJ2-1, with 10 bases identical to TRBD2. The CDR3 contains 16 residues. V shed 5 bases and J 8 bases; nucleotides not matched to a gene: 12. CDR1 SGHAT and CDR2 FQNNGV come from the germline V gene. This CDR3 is CASSLGASGSSDEQFF. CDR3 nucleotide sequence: TGTGCCAGCAGCCTGGGGGCTAGCGGGAGTTCCGATGAGCAGTTCTTC.

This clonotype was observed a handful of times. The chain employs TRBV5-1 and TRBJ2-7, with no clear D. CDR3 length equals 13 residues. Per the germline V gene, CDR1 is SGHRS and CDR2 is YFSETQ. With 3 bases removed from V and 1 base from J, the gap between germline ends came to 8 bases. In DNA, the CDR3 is TGCGCCAGCAGCTACTACAGATCCTACGAGCAGTACTTC. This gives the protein CASSYYRSYEQYF.

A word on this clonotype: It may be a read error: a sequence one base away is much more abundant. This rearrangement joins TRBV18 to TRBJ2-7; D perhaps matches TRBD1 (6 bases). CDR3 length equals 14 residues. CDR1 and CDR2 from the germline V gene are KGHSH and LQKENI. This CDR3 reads CASPPPQGMYEQYF. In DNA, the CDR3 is TGTGCCAGCCCACCACCCCAGGGGATGTACGAGCAGTACTTC.

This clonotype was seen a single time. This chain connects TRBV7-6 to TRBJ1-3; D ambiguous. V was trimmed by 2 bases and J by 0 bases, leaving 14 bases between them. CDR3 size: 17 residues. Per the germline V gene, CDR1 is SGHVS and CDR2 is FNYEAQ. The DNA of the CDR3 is TGTGCCAGCAGCTTAAACTCTGGGGAGGCCTCTGGAAACACCATATATTTT. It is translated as CASSLNSGEASGNTIYF.

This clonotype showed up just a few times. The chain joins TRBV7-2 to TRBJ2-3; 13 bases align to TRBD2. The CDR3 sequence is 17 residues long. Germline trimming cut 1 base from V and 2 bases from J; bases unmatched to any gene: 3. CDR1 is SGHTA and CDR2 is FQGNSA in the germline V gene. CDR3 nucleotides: TGTGCCAGCAGCTTAGGGGGACTAGCGGGAAACACAGATACGCAGTATTTT. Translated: CASSLGGLAGNTDTQYF.

The CDR3 DNA reads TGTGCCAGCACCCTCAGGGGTTGGAGAGCCTTCCCTAGCACAGATACGCAGTATTTT. Protein product: CASTLRGWRAFPSTDTQYF. The rearrangement joins TRBV7-9 to TRBJ2-3; D perhaps matches TRBD1 (6 bases). CDR1 and CDR2 (germline): SEHNR, FQNEAQ (reference sequence). The CDR3 contains 19 residues. Trimming pared 7 bases from V and 0 bases from J, leaving 26 bases between.

DNA of the CDR3: TGTGCCAGCAGCTTAGGTGGTAGTATGGGATCACCCCTCCACTTT. Translated: CASSLGGSMGSPLHF. V usage is TRBV7-2 and J usage is TRBJ1-6; D unresolved. V was cut by 1 base and J by 10 bases, with 14 bases left in between. This CDR3 comprises 15 residues. Looked up from germline, CDR1 is SGHTA and CDR2 is FQGNSA.

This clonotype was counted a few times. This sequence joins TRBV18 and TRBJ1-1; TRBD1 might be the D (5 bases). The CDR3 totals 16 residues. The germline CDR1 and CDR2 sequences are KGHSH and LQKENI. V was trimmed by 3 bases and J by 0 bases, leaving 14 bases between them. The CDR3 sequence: CASSPQLGDMNTEAFF. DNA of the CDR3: TGTGCCAGCTCACCCCAACTGGGGGATATGAACACTGAAGCTTTCTTT.

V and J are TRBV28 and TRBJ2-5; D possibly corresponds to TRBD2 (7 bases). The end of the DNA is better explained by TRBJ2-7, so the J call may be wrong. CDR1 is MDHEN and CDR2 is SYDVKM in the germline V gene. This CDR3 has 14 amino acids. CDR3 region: CASSFPGGQFEQYF. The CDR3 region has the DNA TGTGCCAGCAGTTTCCCCGGGGGGCAATTCGAGCAGTACTTC.

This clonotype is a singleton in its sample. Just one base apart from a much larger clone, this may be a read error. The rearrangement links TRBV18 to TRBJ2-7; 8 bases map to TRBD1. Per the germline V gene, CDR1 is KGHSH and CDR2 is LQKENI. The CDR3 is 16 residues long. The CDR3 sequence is CASPPFSGGFPYEQYF. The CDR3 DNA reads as TGTGCCAGCCCACCTTTCTCAGGGGGCTTCCCCTACGAGCAGTACTTC.

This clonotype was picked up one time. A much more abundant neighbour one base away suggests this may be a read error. The CDR3 DNA sequence: TGTGCCGGCAGTCCTCGACCCGGGTCGGCTCAGTACTTC. This sequence encodes CAGSPRPGSAQYF. This rearrangement joins TRBV12-3 or TRBV12-4 to TRBJ2-4, with no clear D. CDR3 size: 13 residues.

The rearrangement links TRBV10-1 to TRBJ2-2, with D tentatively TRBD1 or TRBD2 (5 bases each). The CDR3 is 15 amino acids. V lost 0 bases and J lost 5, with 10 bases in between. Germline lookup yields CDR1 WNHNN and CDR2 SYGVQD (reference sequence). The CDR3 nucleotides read TGCGCCAGCAGTGAGTCGAGGGGTTTAACCGGGGAGCTGTTTTTT. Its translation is CASSESRGLTGELFF.

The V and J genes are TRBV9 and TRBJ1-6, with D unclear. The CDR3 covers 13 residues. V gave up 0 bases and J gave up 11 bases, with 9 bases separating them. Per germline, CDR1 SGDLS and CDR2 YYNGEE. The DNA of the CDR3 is TGTGCCAGCAGCGTAGGCCCCGATCCACCCCTCCACTTT. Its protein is CASSVGPDPPLHF.

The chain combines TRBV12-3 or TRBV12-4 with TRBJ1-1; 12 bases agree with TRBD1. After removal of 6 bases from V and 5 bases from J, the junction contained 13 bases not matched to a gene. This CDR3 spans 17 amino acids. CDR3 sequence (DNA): TGTGCCAGCAGCCCGACCGGGACAGGGGGCGGAGGTACTGAAGCTTTCTTT. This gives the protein CASSPTGTGGGGTEAFF.

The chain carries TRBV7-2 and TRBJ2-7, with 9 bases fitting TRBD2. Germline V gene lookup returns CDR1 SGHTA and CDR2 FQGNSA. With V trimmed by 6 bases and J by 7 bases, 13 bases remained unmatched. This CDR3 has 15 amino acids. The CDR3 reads CASRFRVAGDWEQYF. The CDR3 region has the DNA TGTGCCAGCAGATTTAGGGTAGCGGGAGATTGGGAGCAGTACTTC. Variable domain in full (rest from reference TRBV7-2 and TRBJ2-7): GAGVSQSPSNKVTEKGKDVELRCDPISGHTALYWYRQSLGQGLEFLIYFQGNSAPDKSGLPSDRFSAERTGGSVSTLTIQRTQQEDSAVYLCASRFRVAGDWEQYFGPGTRLTVT.

This CDR3 is CASSDGLAGTSTDTQYF. The CDR3 DNA reads as TGTGCCAGCAGCGATGGACTAGCGGGAACTAGCACAGATACGCAGTATTTT. The V gene is TRBV2, the J gene TRBJ2-3; 12 nucleotides agree with TRBD2. This CDR3 spans 17 amino acids. Germline V gives CDR1 SNHLY, CDR2 FYNNEI. The J segment lost 0 bases and the V segment lost 6 bases, leaving 7 bases of the junction unmatched.